This record concerns one T cell receptor beta chain sequence. These data come from a study of blood T cell repertoires in COVID-19. In the study overall: The samples span acute and convalescent COVID-19 from the United States, Italy and Spain.

Patients in Seattle were enrolled during active infection, then followed longitudinally. Libraries were prepared by immunoSEQ multiplex PCR; TCRdb keeps only in-frame clonotypes and omits some of them. The sample contains 120,000 to 150,000 clones, 88% of which appear only once. This CDR3 region has 16 residues. Trimming removed 3 bases from V and 4 bases from J, with 18 bases in between. Germline CDR1 is LNHDA and CDR2 is SQIVND (reference sequence). Sequencing was carried out using peripheral blood. This chain links TRBV19 with TRBJ1-2; maybe TRBD1 (6 bases). This clonotype originated in a human donor with COVID-19, enrolled during active disease. The donor label of this sample is uncertain. The CDR3 sequence: CASSMEAAGVSYGYTF. The CDR3 DNA reads as TGTGCCAGTAGTATGGAGGCGGCAGGGGTATCCTATGGCTACACCTTC.